This paragraph reports one T cell receptor (beta chain). Germline CDR1 is SNHLY and CDR2 is FYNNEI. Trimming took 6 bases from V and 0 from J, leaving 15 bases between them. CDR3 length: 17 amino acids. This record belongs to a study of cytomegalovirus exposure and HLA in healthy donors. Study in general: Per a later analysis, the roughly 680 first-cohort and 120 or so validation repertoires shared one platform.

The assay was immunoSEQ multiplex PCR, and TCRdb's table has in-frame clones only and misses some. Of some 140,000 clones listed, around 89% are singletons. The source is a woman under 40 in good health and CMV-seropositive. Sequencing used PBMCs. The gene calls are TRBV2 and TRBJ2-6; no clear D gene. The CDR3 DNA reads TGTGCCAGCAGGCCCGGGTCAACCGTCTCTGGGGCCAACGTCCTGACTTTC. Protein sequence: CASRPGSTVSGANVLTF.